A selection of T cell receptor beta chains follows, all from one sample in a study of beta chain features in type 1 diabetes. Produced via immunoSEQ multiplex PCR; TCRdb's table is partial and in-frame only. In the table there are some 400,000 clones, roughly 15% of which are singletons. The specimen was naive CD4+ T cells from blood. All receptors come from a woman younger than 35 in good health. CDR3s include the opening cysteine and the closing phenylalanine or tryptophan. Each record gives: V gene, CDR3 length, J gene, D gene, clone size, CDR3 protein, CDR3 DNA. The D gene is left open where the match is weak. Size is omitted from some rows. Given values are once, few, many or a class for expanded clones.

V: TRBV5-1
length: 14
J: TRBJ2-3
D: .
size: .
CDR3: CASSSGQPTDTQYF
DNA: TGCGCCAGCAGCTCCGGACAGCCGACAGATACGCAGTATTTT

V: TRBV18
length: 15
J: TRBJ1-2
D: .
size: .
CDR3: CASSPAGATNYGYTF
DNA: TGTGCCAGCTCACCTGCAGGGGCCACTAACTATGGCTACACCTTC

V: TRBV4-3
length: 19
J: TRBJ2-1
D: TRBD2
size: .
CDR3: CASSQDSGRVTSGLNEQFF
DNA: TGCGCCAGCAGCCAAGATTCAGGACGGGTTACTAGCGGCCTCAATGAGCAGTTCTTC

V: TRBV28
length: 14
J: TRBJ2-7
D: .
size: few
CDR3: CASTVGAYSYEQYF
DNA: TGTGCCAGCACCGTAGGGGCTTACTCCTACGAGCAGTACTTC

V: TRBV2
length: 11
J: TRBJ2-1
D: .
size: .
CDR3: CASISVNEQFF
DNA: TGTGCCAGCATTAGCGTGAATGAGCAGTTCTTC

V: TRBV6-5
length: 14
J: TRBJ1-2
D: TRBD1
size: once
CDR3: CASRWDRVDYGYTF
DNA: TGTGCCAGCAGATGGGACAGGGTGGACTATGGCTACACCTTC

V: TRBV7-9
length: 11
J: TRBJ2-5
D: .
size: .
CDR3: CASSLQESQYF
DNA: TGTGCCAGCAGCCTACAGGAATCCCAGTACTTC

V: TRBV30
length: 16
J: TRBJ2-3
D: .
size: .
CDR3: CAWSVNVGISTDTQYF
DNA: TGTGCCTGGAGTGTAAATGTGGGCATCAGCACAGATACGCAGTATTTT

V: TRBV29-1
length: 13
J: TRBJ1-1
D: TRBD1
size: few
CDR3: CSAIRDRETEAFF
DNA: TGCAGCGCTATCCGGGACAGGGAGACTGAAGCTTTCTTT

V: TRBV7-2
length: 15
J: TRBJ2-7
D: TRBD1
size: .
CDR3: CASSTRTGSSYEQYF
DNA: TGTGCCAGCAGCACCCGGACAGGGAGCTCCTACGAGCAGTACTTC

V: TRBV4-2
length: 13
J: TRBJ2-1
D: .
size: few
CDR3: CASSQDRAYEQFF
DNA: TGTGCCAGCAGCCAAGACCGAGCATATGAGCAGTTCTTC

V: TRBV29-1
length: 16
J: TRBJ2-7
D: .
size: .
CDR3: CSVEDIITGGRNEQYF
DNA: TGCAGCGTTGAAGATATTATAACAGGTGGTAGGAACGAGCAGTACTTC

V: TRBV30
length: 13
J: TRBJ2-3
D: .
size: few
CDR3: CAWSSGPTDTQYF
DNA: TGTGCCTGGTCAAGCGGACCCACAGATACGCAGTATTTT

V: TRBV29-1
length: 12
J: TRBJ2-5
D: .
size: .
CDR3: CSARTGPETQYF
DNA: TGCAGCGCCAGAACAGGTCCCGAGACCCAGTACTTC

V: TRBV7-9
length: 13
J: TRBJ2-1
D: .
size: .
CDR3: CASSLGREYEQFF
DNA: TGTGCCAGCAGCTTAGGTCGGGAGTATGAGCAGTTCTTC

V: TRBV30
length: 16
J: TRBJ2-7
D: TRBD2
size: .
CDR3: CAWSIGETSGKTIQYF
DNA: TGTGCCTGGAGCATAGGAGAAACTAGCGGCAAAACGATACAGTACTTC